A single TCR beta chain is shown here with its context. As handled by the study authors: Cell counts per sample came from amplifying reference gene primers. Sequencing used immunoSEQ multiplex PCR; TCRdb keeps in-frame clones, though not all of them. For V, J and clone size, that table is used; D and trimming come from the DNA. The sample lists 60,000 to 95,000 clones; approximately 90% were seen once. The germline gives CDR1 LNHDA, CDR2 SQIVND (reference sequence). V was pared by 7 bases and J by 4 bases, with 13 bases between. CDR3 size: 13 residues. This sample was taken from a study of blood T cell repertoires in COVID-19. Overall study context: Sites in the United States, Italy and Spain provided acute and convalescent COVID-19 samples. PBMCs, B-cell-depleted T cells, or T cells provided the cDNA or gDNA that made up the material.

The chain has TRBV19 and TRBJ1-2; a possible D gene is TRBD1 (5 bases). Input material: peripheral blood. The receptor comes from a woman aged 50 to 60 with acute or convalescent COVID-19. Here the CDR3 reads CASTPRQRYGYTF. CDR3 nucleotide sequence: TGTGCCAGTACCCCGAGACAGCGCTATGGCTACACCTTC.